This TCR beta chain was captured in a study of cytomegalovirus exposure and HLA in healthy donors. General study points: The study carried out a later analysis of TCR beta sequences. It associated around 17,000 of them with specific HLA alleles at a false discovery rate of 0.05. Based on reports, TCR beta sequences accurately predicted HLA-A and HLA-B alleles for most subjects.

The PCR was carried out with 60 Vbeta primers and 13 Jbeta primers. Here immunoSEQ multiplex PCR was the method, and the copy in TCRdb shows in-frame clones only, minus some. Of over 130,000 clones in the sample, more than 70% are singletons; the top ten hold 2% to 2.5%. In regard to this clone: Its specificity is unknown.

J was trimmed by 6 bases and V by 5 bases; bases with no gene match: 15. CDR1 MNHEY and CDR2 SMNVEV come from the germline V gene (reference sequence). The CDR3 extends over 17 amino acids. Sequenced input: PBMCs. The clonotype comes from a man aged 45-65 years in good health and CMV-seronegative. V is TRBV27 and J is TRBJ1-5, with 8 bases identical to TRBD1. In nucleotides, the CDR3 is TGTGCCAGCAGTCCCTTCCCCACAGGGGGAGAAGGTCAGCCCCAGCATTTT. It encodes CASSPFPTGGEGQPQHF.